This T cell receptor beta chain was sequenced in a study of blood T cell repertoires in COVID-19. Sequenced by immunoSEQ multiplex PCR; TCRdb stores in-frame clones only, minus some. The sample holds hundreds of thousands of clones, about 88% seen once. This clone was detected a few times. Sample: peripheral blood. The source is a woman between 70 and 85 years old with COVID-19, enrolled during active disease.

The CDR3 here is CAWSPEPGNTEAFF. The CDR3 DNA is TGTGCCTGGAGCCCAGAGCCGGGGAACACTGAAGCTTTCTTT. The rearrangement links TRBV30 to TRBJ1-1; D is unclear. Trimming took off 3 bases at V and 1 base at J, with 12 bases between the two ends. Germline lookup yields CDR1 GTSNPN and CDR2 SVGIG (reference sequence). The CDR3 is 14 amino acids.